This paragraph covers one TCR beta chain sequence. Its antigen is still unknown. These data belong to a study of somatic mutations in cytotoxic T cells in rheumatoid arthritis. Study as a whole: T-cell populations stained with V beta antibodies were in some cases flow-sorted at nearly 100% purity, including V beta1+ cells that were sequenced for TCRB. General observations from the study: Over 20% of CD8+ cells belonged to the largest CD8+ clone in about an eighth of the roughly 65 patients.

The J segment lost 13 bases and the V segment lost 2 bases, leaving 14 bases of the junction unmatched. Germline V gene lookup returns CDR1 MNHNS and CDR2 SASEGT. This CDR3 spans 15 amino acids. TCRdb keeps only in-frame clones here, not all; method: immunoSEQ multiplex PCR. This table holds some 19,000 clones, approximately 82% found once. The investigators isolated CD4+ and CD8+ cells by positive magnetic bead selection and checked their purity by flow cytometry. The sequenced material came from CD8+ T cells sorted from blood. V is TRBV6-1 and J is TRBJ2-3; TRBD2 matches at 8 bases. The receptor comes from a man aged 18 to 30 with rheumatoid arthritis. The DNA for the CDR3 is TGTGCCAGCAGTGAACAAAGCGGGGGTAACTATGTGGAGTATTTT. This sequence encodes CASSEQSGGNYVEYF.